One and the same sample provided the 30 T cell receptor beta chains below, sequenced in a study of yellow fever vaccine responses in identical twins. TCRdb processed the RT-PCR reads anew with MiXCR; each CDR3 protein has one entry. The sample includes fewer than 5,000 distinct CDR3 sequences, around 86% of them seen just once. The sequencing here drew on T cells from blood (PBMCs), unsorted or a sorted subset (not recorded which), taken before or after yellow fever vaccination (not recorded which). All receptors come from a woman aged 18-35 years who received the yellow fever vaccine.

The rearrangement joins TRBV5-1 to TRBJ2-7; 7 nucleotides agree with TRBD1. The CDR3 is 16 residues long. The J segment lost 0 bases and the V segment lost 4 bases, leaving 10 bases of the junction unmatched. Germline V gives CDR1 SGHRS, CDR2 YFSETQ. The CDR3: CASSSTTGLNSYEQYF. CDR3 DNA: TGCGCCAGCAGCAGCACGACAGGGTTAAACTCCTACGAGCAGTACTTC.

This clonotype was detected once. V and J are TRBV14 and TRBJ2-7, with a weak D call TRBD1 (6 bases). Germline CDR1 reads SGHDN; CDR2 reads FVKESK. V lost 2 bases to trimming and J lost 12 bases, with 17 bases between them. The CDR3 contains 13 residues. CDR3 nucleotides: TGTGCCAGCAGCCAAACCCCACAGGGTGAACCGTACTTC. Its translation: CASSQTPQGEPYF.

The genes are TRBV29-1 and TRBJ2-7; a possible D gene is TRBD1 (6 bases). The CDR3 has 10 residues. Deletions cut 7 bases from V and 5 bases from J, with 9 bases between. Germline CDR1 reads SQVTM; CDR2 reads ANQGSEA. CDR3 protein: CSAWDNEQYF. The CDR3 nucleotides read TGCAGCGCTTGGGACAACGAGCAGTACTTC.

The chain recombines TRBV6-2 or TRBV6-3 with TRBJ1-5; no definite D call. V was shortened by 1 base and J by 2 bases, with 15 bases between the two germline ends. CDR3 length: 17 residues. CDR1 is MNHEY, CDR2 SVGEGT, per germline. The CDR3 spells CASSYWGGNGGNQPQHF. CDR3 nucleotide sequence: TGTGCCAGCAGTTACTGGGGAGGGAACGGGGGCAATCAGCCCCAGCATTTT.

V and J are TRBV7-9 and TRBJ2-2; D ambiguous. The germline V and J ends were trimmed by 5 bases and 6 bases, with 7 bases remaining between them. The CDR3 consists of 12 residues. The germline V gene has CDR1 SEHNR and CDR2 FQNEAQ (reference sequence). CDR3 bases: TGTGCCAGCAGCCCCTTGTCCGGGGAGCTGTTTTTT. Encoded protein: CASSPLSGELFF.

This chain uses TRBV7-3 with TRBJ2-5; D may be TRBD1 or TRBD2 (5 bases each). The CDR3 is 15 amino acids. V was cut by 1 base and J by 5 bases, with 14 bases left in between. Germline CDR1 is SGHTA and CDR2 is FQGTGA. This CDR3 is CASSLSRDLWETQYF. CDR3 nucleotide sequence: TGTGCCAGCAGCTTAAGCAGGGACCTTTGGGAGACCCAGTACTTC.

This clonotype has only a few counts. The genes are TRBV11-1 and TRBJ1-5; TRBD1 matches at 8 bases. The length of the CDR3 is 14 residues. The V and J ends lost 5 bases and 6 bases, in that order; junction bases with no gene match: 6. The germline CDR1 and CDR2 sequences are SGHAT and FQDESV (reference sequence). The CDR3 region is CASSIGQGGQPQHF. The CDR3 region has the DNA TGTGCCAGCAGCATCGGACAGGGAGGTCAGCCCCAGCATTTT.

The chain has TRBV29-1 and TRBJ2-7; TRBD2 agrees at 8 bases. The CDR3 loop spans 13 amino acids. V was pared by 5 bases and J by 4 bases, with 7 bases of the junction left unmatched. The germline V gene has CDR1 SQVTM and CDR2 ANQGSEA. The CDR3 spells CSVRAGEEYEQYF. The CDR3 bases are TGCAGCGTTCGAGCGGGAGAAGAGTACGAGCAGTACTTC.

The chain uses TRBV6-2 or TRBV6-3 and TRBJ2-7; D gene uncertain. Germline V gene data show CDR1 as MNHEY and CDR2 as SVGEGT. Trimming took off 0 bases at V and 4 bases at J, with 16 bases between the two ends. This CDR3 region has 16 residues. The chain's CDR3 is CASSYSSSGPVYEQYF. In DNA, the CDR3 is TGTGCCAGCAGTTACTCGTCCTCCGGACCCGTATACGAGCAGTACTTC.

J is TRBJ1-6 and V is TRBV4-3; D gene uncertain. Germline CDR1 LGHNA, CDR2 YSLEER. The CDR3 length is 16 residues. V dropped 0 bases and J dropped 6 bases, with 12 bases sitting between them. The CDR3 spells CASSQDLGGTNSPLHF. The CDR3 coding sequence is TGCGCCAGCAGCCAAGATTTGGGCGGAACTAATTCACCCCTCCACTTT.

The chain recombines TRBV18 with TRBJ2-7; D is possibly TRBD1 or TRBD2 (5 bases each). The CDR3 consists of 15 residues. Germline V gives CDR1 KGHSH, CDR2 LQKENI. Trimming took off 1 base at V and 4 bases at J, with 14 bases between the two ends. This chain's CDR3 is CASSPHPGTEYEQYF. As DNA, the CDR3 is TGTGCCAGCTCACCACATCCCGGGACGGAATACGAGCAGTACTTC.

This clonotype was observed a few times. This chain joins TRBV7-9 and TRBJ1-2; D is perhaps TRBD1 (5 bases). CDR1 and CDR2 (germline): SEHNR, FQNEAQ (reference sequence). The germline V and J ends were trimmed by 5 bases and 4 bases, with 17 bases remaining between them. The CDR3 sequence is 15 residues long. The CDR3 region is CASSPSPSGSYGYTF. CDR3 nucleotides: TGTGCCAGCAGCCCTAGCCCCTCAGGGAGCTATGGCTACACCTTC.

V and J are TRBV4-1 and TRBJ2-3, with D unresolved. Germline CDR1 is MGHRA and CDR2 is YSYEKL. The V gene lost 1 base and the J gene lost 4 bases, with 9 bases spanning the gap. The CDR3 is 14 residues long. The CDR3 DNA sequence: TGCGCCAGCAGCCAAGCCGGAATGTCAGATACGCAGTATTTT. Its protein is CASSQAGMSDTQYF.

The V gene is TRBV19, the J gene TRBJ2-3, with TRBD2 matching over 9 bases. The germline V gene encodes CDR1 LNHDA and CDR2 SQIVND (reference sequence). The J segment lost 2 bases and the V segment lost 11 bases, leaving 8 bases of the junction unmatched. The CDR3 is 14 amino acids. CDR3 region: CAGELAGFTDTQYF. The CDR3 region has the DNA TGTGCCGGGGAGCTAGCGGGATTCACAGATACGCAGTATTTT.

The chain has TRBV10-3 and TRBJ2-1; possibly TRBD1 for D (6 bases). The CDR3 totals 12 residues. The V gene lost 4 bases and the J gene lost 10 bases, with 11 bases spanning the gap. CDR1 and CDR2 (germline): ENHRY, SYGVKD. The CDR3 nucleotides are TGTGCCATCAGTGCTTTAGGACAGGAGCAGTTCTTC. Its protein is CAISALGQEQFF.

The chain combines TRBV7-9 with TRBJ2-5; 9 bases line up with TRBD2. With 4 bases clipped from V and 5 bases from J, the junction kept 11 bases outside the gene matches. Per germline, CDR1 SEHNR and CDR2 FQNEAQ (reference sequence). This CDR3 has 16 amino acids. The CDR3 DNA reads TGTGCCAGCAGCTCCCAACCGGGACTAGCTGGTGAGACCCAGTACTTC. Translating it yields CASSSQPGLAGETQYF.

The rearrangement links TRBV30 to TRBJ1-2; weak D call: TRBD1 (6 bases). Germline CDR1 and CDR2: GTSNPN and SVGIG (reference sequence). This CDR3 spans 13 amino acids. Between the trimmed V and J ends, which lost 1 base and 6 bases, there was a span of 12 bases. CDR3 loop: CAWSAQGWDGYTF. In DNA form, the CDR3 reads TGTGCCTGGAGTGCACAGGGTTGGGATGGCTACACCTTC.

The chain joins TRBV11-1 to TRBJ1-4; 8 bases line up with TRBD1. Germline CDR1 and CDR2: SGHAT and FQDESV (reference sequence). The CDR3 totals 16 residues. V was clipped by 2 bases and J by 5 bases; unmatched bases: 7. CDR3 in DNA: TGTGCCAGCAGCTTAACAACAGGGGGACGAAATGAAAAACTGTTTTTT. This sequence encodes CASSLTTGGRNEKLFF.

The CDR3 region is CSAKKAGAYEQYF. Here the CDR3 DNA reads TGCAGCGCGAAGAAGGCGGGAGCCTACGAGCAGTACTTC. V usage is TRBV29-1 and J usage is TRBJ2-7, with 7 nucleotides matching TRBD2. This CDR3 contains 13 residues. Germline-derived CDR1 and CDR2 are SQVTM and ANQGSEA. The ends lost 7 bases at V and 2 bases at J; junction bases unmatched: 8.

The chain joins TRBV29-1 to TRBJ2-1; TRBD2 matches 12 bases. The germline gives CDR1 SQVTM, CDR2 ANQGSEA. The CDR3 is 16 amino acids. The V gene end was trimmed by 2 bases and the J gene end by 6 bases; junction bases not matched to a gene: 8. The CDR3, as DNA: TGCAGCGTTGAATTGACTAGCGGGAGTTTTGGCAATGAGCAGTTCTTC. As protein: CSVELTSGSFGNEQFF.

The J gene is TRBJ2-3, the V gene TRBV29-1; D remains ambiguous. Germline values: CDR1 SQVTM, CDR2 ANQGSEA. V gave up 2 bases and J gave up 2 bases, with 8 bases separating them. The CDR3 spans 13 residues. CDR3 sequence reads: CSVEPEVTDTQYF. The CDR3 DNA follows: TGCAGCGTTGAACCCGAGGTCACAGATACGCAGTATTTT.

This rearrangement joins TRBV20-1 to TRBJ2-1, with D perhaps TRBD2 (5 bases). There are 12 residues in the CDR3. Germline V gives CDR1 DFQATT, CDR2 SNEGSKA (reference sequence). Trimming removed 3 bases at V and 4 bases at J, with 7 bases between. The CDR3 DNA follows: TGCAGTGCTAGCGGGGTTTACAATGAGCAGTTCTTC. This sequence encodes CSASGVYNEQFF.

The chain carries TRBV18 and TRBJ1-1, with TRBD1 identical over 7 bases. J was trimmed by 3 bases and V by 6 bases; bases with no gene match: 13. Germline CDR1 KGHSH, CDR2 LQKENI. The CDR3 totals 16 residues. CDR3 in amino acids: CASSRPGRGQDTEAFF. CDR3 coding DNA: TGTGCCAGCTCTCGACCCGGAAGGGGGCAGGACACTGAAGCTTTCTTT.

V and J are TRBV3-1 and TRBJ2-5; the D gene is possibly TRBD1 (5 bases). CDR1 and CDR2 (germline): LGHDT, YNNKEL (reference sequence). The CDR3 runs 13 residues. Between the trimmed V and J ends, which lost 7 bases and 1 base, there was a span of 10 bases. The CDR3 bases are TGTGCCAGCACCCAGGGCAGCCAAGAGACCCAGTACTTC. As protein: CASTQGSQETQYF.

The chain uses TRBV15 and TRBJ2-7, with TRBD2 matching 11 bases. The junction had 3 bases not matched to a gene; V was cut back by 0 bases and J by 5 bases. The CDR3 is made up of 15 amino acids. Germline V gene data show CDR1 as LNHNV and CDR2 as YYDKDF (reference sequence). CDR3: CATSRDTSGGDEQYF. The CDR3 DNA reads TGTGCCACCAGCAGAGATACTAGCGGGGGCGACGAGCAGTACTTC.

This clonotype was recorded once. The genes are TRBV9 and TRBJ2-3; tentative D call: TRBD1 (5 bases). V shed 0 bases and J shed 2 bases, with 7 bases lying between them. This CDR3 is 14 amino acids long. Germline V CDR1 and CDR2: SGDLS, YYNGEE. The CDR3 nucleotides read TGTGCCAGCAGCGTAGGGGGCCACACAGATACGCAGTATTTT. Translation gives CASSVGGHTDTQYF.

The CDR3 nucleotides read TGTGCCAGCAGCTTTGACATCAGCAGGGGTGGCTACACCTTC. It is translated as CASSFDISRGGYTF. The V and J genes are TRBV11-2 and TRBJ1-2, with D perhaps matching TRBD1 (6 bases). CDR3 size: 14 residues. Trimming removed 3 bases at V and 7 bases at J, with 15 bases between. Germline CDR1 SGHAT, CDR2 FQNNGV. The full variable domain, its missing parts supplied by reference TRBV11-2 and TRBJ1-2, is EAGVAQSPRYKIIEKRQSVAFWCNPISGHATLYWYQQILGQGPKLLIQFQNNGVVDDSQLPKDRFSAERLKGVDSTLKIQPAKLEDSAVYLCASSFDISRGGYTFGSGTRLTVV.

This clonotype has just a few counts. CDR3 sequence (DNA): TGTGCCAGCTCACCACCCAGCGTTATTTATGGCTACACCTTC. This gives the protein CASSPPSVIYGYTF. V usage is TRBV18 and J usage is TRBJ1-2, with D unclear. Trimming shortened V by 0 bases and J by 5 bases, and 10 bases separated the two germline ends. Germline-derived CDR1 and CDR2 are KGHSH and LQKENI. This CDR3 is 14 amino acids long.

The chain combines TRBV27 with TRBJ2-5; TRBD1 or TRBD2 may be the D gene (7 bases each). The germline gives CDR1 MNHEY, CDR2 SMNVEV (reference sequence). V lost 1 base and J lost 5, with 11 bases in between. This CDR3 has 14 amino acids. The CDR3, as DNA: TGTGCCAGCAGTTTATTCCAGGGGGGGGAGACCCAGTACTTC. It yields the protein CASSLFQGGETQYF.

The V gene is TRBV5-1, the J gene TRBJ2-2, with D hard to call. The germline V gene has CDR1 SGHRS and CDR2 YFSETQ. Trimming removed 4 bases from V and 0 bases from J, with 16 bases in between. The CDR3 has 17 residues. The DNA of the CDR3 is TGCGCCAGCAGCGGCGACCTGATTGCCTCGAACACCGGGGAGCTGTTTTTT. It translates to CASSGDLIASNTGELFF.